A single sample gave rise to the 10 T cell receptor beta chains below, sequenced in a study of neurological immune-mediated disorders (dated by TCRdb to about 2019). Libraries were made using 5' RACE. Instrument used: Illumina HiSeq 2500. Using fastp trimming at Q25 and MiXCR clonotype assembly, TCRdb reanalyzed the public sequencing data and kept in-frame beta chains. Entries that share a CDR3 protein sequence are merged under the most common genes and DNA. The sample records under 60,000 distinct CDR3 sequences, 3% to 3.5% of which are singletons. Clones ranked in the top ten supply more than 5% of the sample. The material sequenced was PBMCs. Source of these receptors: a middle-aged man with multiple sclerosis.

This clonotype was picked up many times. The CDR3 DNA reads as TGTGCCAGTAACGATGCCCAGGTGGGATACGAGCAGTACTTC. It translates to CASNDAQVGYEQYF. This chain connects TRBV19 to TRBJ2-7; D is unresolved. V lost 7 bases, J lost 4 bases, and 17 bases lay in between. Germline V gene data show CDR1 as LNHDA and CDR2 as SQIVND (reference sequence). The CDR3 spans 14 residues. The variable domain in full, completed from reference TRBV19 and TRBJ2-7, reads DGGITQSPKYLFRKEGQNVTLSCEQNLNHDAMYWYRQDPGQGLRLIYYSQIVNDFQKGDIAEGYSVSREKKESFPLTVTSAQKNPTAFYLCASNDAQVGYEQYFGPGTRLTVT.

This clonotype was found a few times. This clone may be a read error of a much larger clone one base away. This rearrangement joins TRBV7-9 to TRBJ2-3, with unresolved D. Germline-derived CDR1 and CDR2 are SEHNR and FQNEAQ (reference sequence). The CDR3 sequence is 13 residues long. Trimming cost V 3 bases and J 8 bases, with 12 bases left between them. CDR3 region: CASSFYTVGTQYF. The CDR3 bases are TGTGCCAGCAGCTTTTATACCGTCGGTACGCAGTATTTT.

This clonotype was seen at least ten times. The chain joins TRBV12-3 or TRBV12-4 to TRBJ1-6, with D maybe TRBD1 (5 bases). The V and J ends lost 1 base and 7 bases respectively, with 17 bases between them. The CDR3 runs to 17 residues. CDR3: CASSLGSSGGRNSPLHF. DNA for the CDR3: TGTGCCAGCAGTTTAGGTTCGTCTGGGGGGAGGAATTCACCCCTCCACTTT.

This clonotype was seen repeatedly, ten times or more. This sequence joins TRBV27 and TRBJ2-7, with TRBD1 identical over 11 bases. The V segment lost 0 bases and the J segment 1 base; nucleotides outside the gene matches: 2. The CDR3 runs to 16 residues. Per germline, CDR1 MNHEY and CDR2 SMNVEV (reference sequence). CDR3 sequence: CASSLSGQGESYEQYF. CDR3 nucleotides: TGTGCCAGCAGTTTATCGGGACAGGGGGAATCCTACGAGCAGTACTTC.

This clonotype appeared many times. The CDR3 coding sequence is TGTGCCAGCTCATCGGACTATAACACAGATACGCAGTATTTT. Protein product: CASSSDYNTDTQYF. The J gene is TRBJ2-3, the V gene TRBV18; possible D gene TRBD2, 6 bases. CDR1 and CDR2 (germline): KGHSH, LQKENI. V was pared by 5 bases and J by 2 bases, with 11 bases between. The CDR3 spans 14 residues.

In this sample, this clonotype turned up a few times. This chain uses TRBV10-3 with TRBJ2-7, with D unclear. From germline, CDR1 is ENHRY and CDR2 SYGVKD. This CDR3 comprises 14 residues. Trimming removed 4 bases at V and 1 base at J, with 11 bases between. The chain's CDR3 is CAISVQTASYEQYF. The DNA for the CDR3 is TGTGCCATCAGTGTTCAAACAGCTTCCTACGAGCAGTACTTC.

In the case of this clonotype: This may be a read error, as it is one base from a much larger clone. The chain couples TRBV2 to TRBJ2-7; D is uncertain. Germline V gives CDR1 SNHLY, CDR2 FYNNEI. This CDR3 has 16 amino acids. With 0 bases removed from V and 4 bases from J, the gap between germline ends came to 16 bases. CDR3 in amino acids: CASSEAGIGKGYEQYF. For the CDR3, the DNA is TGTGCCAGCAGTGAAGCGGGAATTGGAAAGGGATACGAGCAGTACTTC.

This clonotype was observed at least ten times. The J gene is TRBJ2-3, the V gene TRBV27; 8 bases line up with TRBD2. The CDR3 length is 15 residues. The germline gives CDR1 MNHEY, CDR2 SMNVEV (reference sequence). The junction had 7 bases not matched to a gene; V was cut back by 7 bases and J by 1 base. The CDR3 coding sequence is TGTGCCAGCACGGATAGCGGGGCGGGCACAGATACGCAGTATTTT. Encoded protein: CASTDSGAGTDTQYF.

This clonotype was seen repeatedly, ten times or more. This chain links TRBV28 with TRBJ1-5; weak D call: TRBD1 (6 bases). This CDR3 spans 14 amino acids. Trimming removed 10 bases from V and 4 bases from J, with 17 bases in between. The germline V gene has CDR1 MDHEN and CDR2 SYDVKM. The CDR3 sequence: CAIRGAARNQPQHF. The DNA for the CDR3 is TGTGCCATCCGGGGGGCAGCCAGAAATCAGCCCCAGCATTTT.

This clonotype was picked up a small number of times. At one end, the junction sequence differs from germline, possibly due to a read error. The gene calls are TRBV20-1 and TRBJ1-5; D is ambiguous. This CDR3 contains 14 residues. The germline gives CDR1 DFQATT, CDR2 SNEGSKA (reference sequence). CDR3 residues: CSAIGPLGNQPQNF. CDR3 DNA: TGCAGTGCTATAGGCCCACTGGGCAATCAGCCCCAGAATTTT.